The source of this T cell receptor (beta chain) is a study of identical twins. Trimming took off 6 bases at V and 0 bases at J, with 15 bases between the two ends. The CDR3 has 16 amino acids. Concerning this clonotype itself: Its specificity is unknown.

Whole-study results and caveats: Conclusions rested on cross-sectional statistics rather than following the same donors. An excess of low generation probability was shown by twin-shared out-of-frame alpha sequences.

In TCRdb, the 5' RACE reads were re-called with MiXCR into one record per CDR3 protein. The repertoire holds about 470,000 distinct CDR3 sequences, with 24% as singletons. These same data were also listed under a study on T cells expressing NK-cell markers. That source adds: Among eight sequenced donors, seven carried HCMV seropositivity while one was seronegative. The CD3+CD56-NKG2C+ fraction of a few donors was likewise dominated by these clonotypes.

Source material: CD4+ T cells sorted from blood. The V gene is TRBV12-3 or TRBV12-4, the J gene TRBJ2-1, with D possibly TRBD1 on 7 matching bases. The receptor's source is a woman aged 18-35 years in good health. The CDR3 DNA reads TGTGCCAGCAGGCGGGACAGTGGAAGCTCCTACAATGAGCAGTTCTTC. This encodes CASRRDSGSSYNEQFF.